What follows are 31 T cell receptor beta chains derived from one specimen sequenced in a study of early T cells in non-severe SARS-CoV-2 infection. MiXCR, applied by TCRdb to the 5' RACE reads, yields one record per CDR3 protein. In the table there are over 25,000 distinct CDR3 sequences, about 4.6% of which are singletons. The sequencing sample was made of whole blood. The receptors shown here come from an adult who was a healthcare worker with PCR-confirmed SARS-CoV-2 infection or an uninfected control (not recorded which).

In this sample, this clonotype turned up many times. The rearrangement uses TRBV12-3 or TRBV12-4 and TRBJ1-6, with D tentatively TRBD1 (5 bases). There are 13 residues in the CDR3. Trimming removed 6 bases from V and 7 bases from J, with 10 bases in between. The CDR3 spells CASSSEGNSPLHF. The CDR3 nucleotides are TGTGCCAGCAGCTCCGAGGGGAATTCACCCCTCCACTTT.

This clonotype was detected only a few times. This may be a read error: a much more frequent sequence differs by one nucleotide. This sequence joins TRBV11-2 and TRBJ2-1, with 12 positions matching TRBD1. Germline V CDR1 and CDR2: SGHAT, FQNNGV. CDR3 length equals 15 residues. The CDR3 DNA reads TGTGCCAGCAGCTCCGGGACAGGGGGCTACAGTGAGCAGTTCTTC. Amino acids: CASSSGTGGYSEQFF.

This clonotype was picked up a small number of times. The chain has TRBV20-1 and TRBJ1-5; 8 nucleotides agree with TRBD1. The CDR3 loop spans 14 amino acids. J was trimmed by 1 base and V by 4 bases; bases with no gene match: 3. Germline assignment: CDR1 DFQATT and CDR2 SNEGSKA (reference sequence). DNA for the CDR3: TGCAGTGCTACCTGGACAGGGAGCAATCAGCCCCAGCATTTT. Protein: CSATWTGSNQPQHF.

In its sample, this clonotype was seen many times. The CDR3 reads CASSLEGQGYNEQFF. CDR3 in DNA: TGTGCCAGCAGCTTGGAAGGACAGGGATACAATGAGCAGTTCTTC. The chain links TRBV11-2 to TRBJ2-1, with TRBD1 identical over 8 bases. The trim removed 3 bases at V and 4 bases at J, leaving 5 bases unmatched. From germline, CDR1 is SGHAT and CDR2 FQNNGV. CDR3 size: 15 residues.

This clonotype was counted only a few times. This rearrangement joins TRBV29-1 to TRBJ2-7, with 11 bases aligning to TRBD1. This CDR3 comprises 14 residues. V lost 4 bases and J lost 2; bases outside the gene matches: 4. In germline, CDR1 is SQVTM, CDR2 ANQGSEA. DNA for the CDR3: TGCAGCGTTGTAAGGGGACAGGGGGCCTACGAGCAGTACTTC. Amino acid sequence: CSVVRGQGAYEQYF.

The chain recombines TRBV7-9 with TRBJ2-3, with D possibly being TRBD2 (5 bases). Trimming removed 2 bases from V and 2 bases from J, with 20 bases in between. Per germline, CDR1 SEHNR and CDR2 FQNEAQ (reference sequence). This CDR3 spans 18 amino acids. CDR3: CASSLNGEGWRLTDTQYF. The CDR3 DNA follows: TGTGCCAGCAGCTTAAACGGCGAGGGCTGGCGACTCACAGATACGCAGTATTTT.

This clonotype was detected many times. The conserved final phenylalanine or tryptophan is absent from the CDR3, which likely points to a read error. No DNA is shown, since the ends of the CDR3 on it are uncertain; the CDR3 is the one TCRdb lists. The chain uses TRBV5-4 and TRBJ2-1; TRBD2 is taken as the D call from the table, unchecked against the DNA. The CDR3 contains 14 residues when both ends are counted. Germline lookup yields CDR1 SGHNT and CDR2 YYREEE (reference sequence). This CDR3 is CASSLALAGDRWVV.

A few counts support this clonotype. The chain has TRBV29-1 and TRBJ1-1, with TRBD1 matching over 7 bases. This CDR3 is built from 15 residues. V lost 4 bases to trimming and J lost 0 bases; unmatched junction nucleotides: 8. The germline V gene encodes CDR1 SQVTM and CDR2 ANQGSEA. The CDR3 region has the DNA TGCAGCGTTGTAAGGGACAGCGTTATGAACACTGAAGCTTTCTTT. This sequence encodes CSVVRDSVMNTEAFF.

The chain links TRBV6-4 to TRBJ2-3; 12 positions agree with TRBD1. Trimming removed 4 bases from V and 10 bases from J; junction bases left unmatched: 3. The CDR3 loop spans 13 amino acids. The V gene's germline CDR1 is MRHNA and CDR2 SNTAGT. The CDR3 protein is CASSGDRGQAQYF. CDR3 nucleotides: TGTGCCAGCAGTGGGGACAGGGGGCAAGCGCAGTATTTT.

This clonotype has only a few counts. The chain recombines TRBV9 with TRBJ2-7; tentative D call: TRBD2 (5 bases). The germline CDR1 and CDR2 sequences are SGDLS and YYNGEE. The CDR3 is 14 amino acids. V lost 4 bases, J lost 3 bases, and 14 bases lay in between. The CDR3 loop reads CASSPAAEVYEQYF. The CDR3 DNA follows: TGTGCCAGCAGCCCAGCGGCAGAAGTCTACGAGCAGTACTTC.

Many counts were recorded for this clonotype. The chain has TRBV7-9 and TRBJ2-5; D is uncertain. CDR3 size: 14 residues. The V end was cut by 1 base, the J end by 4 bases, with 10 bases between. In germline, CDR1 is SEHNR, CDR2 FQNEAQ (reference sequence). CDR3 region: CASSLGTTGETQYF. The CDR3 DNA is TGTGCCAGCAGCTTAGGGACGACGGGAGAGACCCAGTACTTC.

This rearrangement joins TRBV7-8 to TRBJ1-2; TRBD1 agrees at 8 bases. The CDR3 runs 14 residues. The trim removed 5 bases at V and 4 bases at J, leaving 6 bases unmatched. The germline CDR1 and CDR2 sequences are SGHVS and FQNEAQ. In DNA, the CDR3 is TGTGCCAGCAGCAGAACCCAGGGGGCCTATGGCTACACCTTC. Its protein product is CASSRTQGAYGYTF. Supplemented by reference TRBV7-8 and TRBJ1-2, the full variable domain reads GAGVSQSPRYKVAKRGQDVALRCDPISGHVSLFWYQQALGQGPEFLTYFQNEAQLDKSGLPSDRFFAERPEGSVSTLKIQRTQQEDSAVYLCASSRTQGAYGYTFGSGTRLTVV.

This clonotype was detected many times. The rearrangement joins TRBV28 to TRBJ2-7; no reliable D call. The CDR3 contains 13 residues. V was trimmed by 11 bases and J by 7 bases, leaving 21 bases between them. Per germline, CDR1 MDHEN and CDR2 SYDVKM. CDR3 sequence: CALAPGPRLEQYF. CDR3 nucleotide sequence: TGTGCCCTTGCCCCCGGCCCCCGGTTAGAGCAGTACTTC.

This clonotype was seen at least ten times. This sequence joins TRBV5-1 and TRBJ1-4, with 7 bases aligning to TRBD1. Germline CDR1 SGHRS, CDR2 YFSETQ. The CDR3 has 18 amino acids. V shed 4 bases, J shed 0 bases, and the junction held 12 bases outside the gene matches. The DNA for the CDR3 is TGCGCCAGCAGCAGATTGCCTGGGACAGCCGCAACTAATGAAAAACTGTTTTTT. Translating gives CASSRLPGTAATNEKLFF.

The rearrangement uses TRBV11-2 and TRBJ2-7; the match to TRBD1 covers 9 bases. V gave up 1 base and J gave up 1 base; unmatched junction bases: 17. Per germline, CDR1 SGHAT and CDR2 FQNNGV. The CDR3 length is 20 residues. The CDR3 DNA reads TGTGCCAGCAGCTTAGTTCGGGCCCGGGACAGGGATCGCACATCCTACGAGCAGTACTTC. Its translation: CASSLVRARDRDRTSYEQYF. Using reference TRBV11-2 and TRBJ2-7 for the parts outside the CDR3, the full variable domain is EAGVAQSPRYKIIEKRQSVAFWCNPISGHATLYWYQQILGQGPKLLIQFQNNGVVDDSQLPKDRFSAERLKGVDSTLKIQPAKLEDSAVYLCASSLVRARDRDRTSYEQYFGPGTRLTVT.

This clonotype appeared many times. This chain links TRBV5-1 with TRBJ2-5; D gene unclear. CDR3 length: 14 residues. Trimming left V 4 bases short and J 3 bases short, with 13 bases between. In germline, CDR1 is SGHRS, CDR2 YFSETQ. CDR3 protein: CASSLGPGKETQYF. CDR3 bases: TGCGCCAGCAGCCTTGGGCCGGGTAAAGAGACCCAGTACTTC.

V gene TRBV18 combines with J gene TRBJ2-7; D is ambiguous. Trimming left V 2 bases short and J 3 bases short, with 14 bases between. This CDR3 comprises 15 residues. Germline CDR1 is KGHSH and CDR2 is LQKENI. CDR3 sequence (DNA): TGTGCCAGCTCACCATCGGCCGCTTTCTTCTACGAGCAGTACTTC. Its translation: CASSPSAAFFYEQYF.

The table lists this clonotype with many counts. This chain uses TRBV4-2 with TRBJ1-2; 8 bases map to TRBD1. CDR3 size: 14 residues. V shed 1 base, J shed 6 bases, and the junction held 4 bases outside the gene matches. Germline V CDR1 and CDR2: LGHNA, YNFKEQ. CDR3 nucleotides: TGTGCCAGCAGCCAAGGAACAGGGGGGAATGGCTACACCTTC. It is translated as CASSQGTGGNGYTF.

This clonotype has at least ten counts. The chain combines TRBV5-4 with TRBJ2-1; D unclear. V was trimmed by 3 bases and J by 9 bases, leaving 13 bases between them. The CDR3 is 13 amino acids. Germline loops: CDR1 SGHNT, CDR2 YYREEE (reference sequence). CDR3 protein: CASSSILVSEQFF. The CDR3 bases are TGTGCCAGCAGCTCAATTTTAGTCTCTGAGCAGTTCTTC.

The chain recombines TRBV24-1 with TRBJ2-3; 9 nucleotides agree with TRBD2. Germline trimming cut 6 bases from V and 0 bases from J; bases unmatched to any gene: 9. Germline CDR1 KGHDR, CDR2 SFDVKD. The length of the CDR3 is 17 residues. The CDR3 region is CATSLLAGATSTDTQYF. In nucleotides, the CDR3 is TGTGCCACCAGTTTACTAGCGGGCGCTACTAGCACAGATACGCAGTATTTT.

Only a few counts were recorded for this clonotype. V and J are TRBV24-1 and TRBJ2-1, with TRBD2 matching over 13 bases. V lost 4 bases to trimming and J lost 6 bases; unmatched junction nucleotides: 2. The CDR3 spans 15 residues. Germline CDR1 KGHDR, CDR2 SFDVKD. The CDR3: CATSDRTSGSNEQFF. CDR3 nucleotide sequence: TGTGCCACCAGTGACAGGACTAGCGGGAGCAATGAGCAGTTCTTC.

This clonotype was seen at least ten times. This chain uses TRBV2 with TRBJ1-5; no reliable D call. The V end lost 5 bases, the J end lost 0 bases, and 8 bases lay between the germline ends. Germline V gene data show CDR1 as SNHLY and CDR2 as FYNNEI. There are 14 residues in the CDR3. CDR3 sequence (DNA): TGTGCCAGCAGTAGCAGGATTAGCAATCAGCCCCAGCATTTT. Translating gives CASSSRISNQPQHF.

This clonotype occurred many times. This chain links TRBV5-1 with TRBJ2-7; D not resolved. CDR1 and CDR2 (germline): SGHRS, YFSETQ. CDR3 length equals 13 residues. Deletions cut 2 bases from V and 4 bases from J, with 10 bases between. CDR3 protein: CASSFLTEYEQYF. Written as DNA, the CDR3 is TGCGCCAGCAGCTTCCTGACCGAGTACGAGCAGTACTTC.

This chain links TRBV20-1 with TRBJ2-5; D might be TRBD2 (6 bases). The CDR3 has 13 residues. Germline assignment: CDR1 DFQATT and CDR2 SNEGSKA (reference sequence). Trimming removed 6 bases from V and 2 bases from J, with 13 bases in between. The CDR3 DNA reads TGCAGTGCCCCGGCGGGGATGCAAGAGACCCAGTACTTC. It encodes CSAPAGMQETQYF.

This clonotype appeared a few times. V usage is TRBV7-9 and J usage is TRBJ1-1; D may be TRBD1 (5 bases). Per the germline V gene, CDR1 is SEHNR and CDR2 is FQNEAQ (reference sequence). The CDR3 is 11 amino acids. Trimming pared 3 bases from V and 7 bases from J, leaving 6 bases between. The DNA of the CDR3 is TGTGCCAGCAGCTTGACAGTTGAAGCTTTCTTT. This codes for CASSLTVEAFF. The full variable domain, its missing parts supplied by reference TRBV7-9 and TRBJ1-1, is DTGVSQNPRHKITKRGQNVTFRCDPISEHNRLYWYRQTLGQGPEFLTYFQNEAQLEKSRLLSDRFSAERPKGSFSTLEIQRTEQGDSAMYLCASSLTVEAFFGQGTRLTVV.

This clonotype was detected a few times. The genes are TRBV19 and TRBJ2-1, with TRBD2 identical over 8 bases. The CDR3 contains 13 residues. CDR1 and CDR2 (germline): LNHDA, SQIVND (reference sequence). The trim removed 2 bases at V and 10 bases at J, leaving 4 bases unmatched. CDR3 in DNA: TGTGCCAGTAGTATAAGCGGGAGACGGGAGCAGTTCTTC. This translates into CASSISGRREQFF.

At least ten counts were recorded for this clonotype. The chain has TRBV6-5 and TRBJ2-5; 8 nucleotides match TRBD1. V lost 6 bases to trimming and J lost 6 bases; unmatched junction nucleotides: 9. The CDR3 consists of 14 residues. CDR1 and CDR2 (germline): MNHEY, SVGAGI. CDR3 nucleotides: TGTGCCAGCAGCCTGACAGGGGACTCAAAGACCCAGTACTTC. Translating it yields CASSLTGDSKTQYF.

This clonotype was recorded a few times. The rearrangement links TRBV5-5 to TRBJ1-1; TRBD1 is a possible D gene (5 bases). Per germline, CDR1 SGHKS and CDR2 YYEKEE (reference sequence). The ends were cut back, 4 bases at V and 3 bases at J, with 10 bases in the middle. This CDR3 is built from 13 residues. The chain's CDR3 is CASSGGPDTEAFF. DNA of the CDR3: TGTGCCAGCAGCGGGGGACCTGACACTGAAGCTTTCTTT.

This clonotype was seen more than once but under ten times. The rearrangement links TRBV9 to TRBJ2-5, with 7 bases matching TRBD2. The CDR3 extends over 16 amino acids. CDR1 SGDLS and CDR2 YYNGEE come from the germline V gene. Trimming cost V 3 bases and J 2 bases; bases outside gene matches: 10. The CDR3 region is CASSAGERGEQETQYF. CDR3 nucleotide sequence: TGTGCCAGCAGCGCCGGGGAGCGGGGAGAGCAAGAGACCCAGTACTTC.

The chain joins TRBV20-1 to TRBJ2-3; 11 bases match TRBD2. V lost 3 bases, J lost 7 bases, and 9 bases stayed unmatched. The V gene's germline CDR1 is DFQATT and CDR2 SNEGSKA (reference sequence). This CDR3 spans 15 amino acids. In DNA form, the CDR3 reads TGCAGTGCTAGGGTCGCTAGCGGGGGGTTAAATACGCAGTATTTT. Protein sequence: CSARVASGGLNTQYF.

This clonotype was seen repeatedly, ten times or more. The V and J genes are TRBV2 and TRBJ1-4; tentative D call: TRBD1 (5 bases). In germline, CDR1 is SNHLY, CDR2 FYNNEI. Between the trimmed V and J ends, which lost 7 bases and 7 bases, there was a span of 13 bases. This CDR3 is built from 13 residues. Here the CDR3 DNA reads TGTGCCAGCATTCGGGGCTCGGGTGAAAAACTGTTTTTT. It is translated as CASIRGSGEKLFF.